This paragraph reports one T cell receptor beta chain. The sample belongs to a study of CD8 T cells in Susac syndrome. Germline CDR1 SGHDT, CDR2 YYEEEE. This CDR3 has 15 amino acids. V was trimmed by 4 bases and J by 9 bases, leaving 20 bases between them. Roughly 0.45 to 1 ug RNA was reverse transcribed with random hexamers. Coverage of TCR beta CDR3 amplification by immunoSEQ multiplex PCR extended to 54 Vbeta and 13 Jbeta. TCRdb passed the immunoSEQ multiplex PCR reads through MiXCR, listing each CDR3 protein once. The repertoire includes over 95,000 distinct CDR3 sequences, about 90% of them detected once, and about 0.12% sits in the top ten. Negative isolation yielded the CD8+ and CD4+ T cells, while FACS enriched the TEMRA cells.

The source material was CD8+ T cells from PBMCs. The receptor's source is a human donor in good health. The rearrangement links TRBV5-6 to TRBJ2-1; D might be TRBD1 or TRBD2, each matching 5 bases. CDR3 sequence (DNA): TGTGCCAGCAGCATCAGGGTTACGGCGGGCCCTGAGCAGTTCTTC. This translates into CASSIRVTAGPEQFF.